These 11 T cell receptor beta chains were sequenced from one sample in a study of T cell responses to AZD1222 COVID-19 vaccine (dated by TCRdb to the early 2020s). The receptor library was made with the immunoSEQ multiplex PCR assay. The table was pulled from immuneACCESS by TCRdb, which kept in-frame rearrangements only. Such tables lose some clones; where checked, under half of the loss comes from unresolved V genes, and the rest has no known cause. Across this sample there are about 120,000 clones, with around nine tenths seen only once. The ten largest clones represent around 7.2% of the sample. The time point tag for this specimen amounts to: baseline before first vaccination. Here the sequenced sample was peripheral blood, taken on day 0 of AZD1222 vaccination. All receptors come from an adult in good health.

The chain uses TRBV7-9 and TRBJ2-3, with 16 bases lining up with TRBD2. This CDR3 comprises 19 residues. The germline CDR1 and CDR2 sequences are SEHNR and FQNEAQ (reference sequence). The J segment lost 3 bases and the V segment lost 4 bases, leaving 10 bases of the junction unmatched. The CDR3 reads CASSSTAGTSGRGTDTQYF. The CDR3 nucleotides are TGTGCCAGCAGCTCGACTGCCGGGACTAGCGGGAGGGGAACAGATACGCAGTATTTT.

This chain joins TRBV18 and TRBJ2-3, with 15 bases identical to TRBD2. The CDR3 loop spans 19 amino acids. The germline V gene encodes CDR1 KGHSH and CDR2 LQKENI. V was clipped by 6 bases and J by 2 bases; unmatched bases: 12. This chain's CDR3 is CASSPGLAGGPSVTDTQYF. In nucleotides, the CDR3 is TGTGCCAGCTCCCCCGGACTAGCGGGAGGGCCTTCTGTCACAGATACGCAGTATTTT.

This chain connects TRBV6-6 to TRBJ1-1; D is perhaps TRBD1 (5 bases). This CDR3 has 15 amino acids. Germline-derived CDR1 and CDR2 are MNHNY and SVGAGI (reference sequence). Trimming took 0 bases from V and 0 from J, leaving 8 bases between them. The CDR3 sequence: CASSYSGTVNTEAFF. CDR3 nucleotides: TGTGCCAGCAGTTACTCCGGGACGGTGAACACTGAAGCTTTCTTT.

The rearrangement joins TRBV3-1 (or the pseudogene TRBV3-2) to TRBJ1-5; D is ambiguous. The CDR3 is 15 amino acids. V was clipped by 1 base and J by 3 bases, with 10 bases between them. CDR1 is LGHDT, CDR2 YNNKEL, per germline (reference sequence). CDR3 in amino acids: CASSQGPQHNQPQHF. The CDR3 region has the DNA TGTGCCAGCAGCCAAGGACCACAGCACAATCAGCCCCAGCATTTT.

About this clone: One end of the junction fails to match germline, which may point to a read error. The chain joins TRBV7-9 to TRBJ2-1; a possible D gene is TRBD1 (6 bases). Per germline, CDR1 SEHNR and CDR2 FQNEAQ (reference sequence). The CDR3 contains 19 residues. In DNA, the CDR3 is TGTGCCAACAGCCCCCATCCCTACAGGACAGTCAACGAGTACAATGAGCAGTTCTTC. This encodes CANSPHPYRTVNEYNEQFF.

J is TRBJ1-1 and V is TRBV2; the D is unclear. The V end lost 7 bases, the J end lost 5 bases, and 14 bases lay between the germline ends. Germline loops: CDR1 SNHLY, CDR2 FYNNEI. The CDR3 sequence is 13 residues long. The CDR3 region is CASIRRAGTEAFF. CDR3 coding DNA: TGTGCCAGCATTCGAAGGGCGGGAACTGAAGCTTTCTTT. Using reference TRBV2 and TRBJ1-1 for the parts outside the CDR3, the full variable domain is EPEVTQTPSHQVTQMGQEVILRCVPISNHLYFYWYRQILGQKVEFLVSFYNNEISEKSEIFDDQFSVERPDGSNFTLKIRSTKLEDSAMYFCASIRRAGTEAFFGQGTRLTVV.

The rearrangement joins TRBV5-1 to TRBJ2-1; 8 nucleotides match TRBD2. Germline CDR1 reads SGHRS; CDR2 reads YFSETQ. V shed 6 bases and J 4 bases; nucleotides not matched to a gene: 6. The CDR3 has 14 amino acids. CDR3 in DNA: TGCGCCAGCACTCACGCGGGGGGATACAATGAGCAGTTCTTC. Translating gives CASTHAGGYNEQFF. The full variable domain, completed using reference TRBV5-1 and TRBJ2-1, is KAGVTQTPRYLIKTRGQQVTLSCSPISGHRSVSWYQQTPGQGLQFLFEYFSETQRNKGNFPGRFSGRQFSNSRSEMNVSTLELGDSALYLCASTHAGGYNEQFFGPGTRLTVL.

This chain joins TRBV4-3 and TRBJ1-5, with D tentatively TRBD1 (5 bases). Germline CDR1 is LGHNA and CDR2 is YSLEER. The CDR3 runs 21 residues. Trimming left V 0 bases short and J 4 bases short, with 28 bases between. The CDR3 is CASSQDSPARGTLRVNQPQHF. CDR3 bases: TGCGCCAGCAGCCAAGATAGTCCAGCAAGGGGAACCCTACGCGTTAATCAGCCCCAGCATTTT.

The J gene is TRBJ2-3, the V gene TRBV29-1; 7 nucleotides agree with TRBD1. The CDR3 loop spans 14 amino acids. CDR1 and CDR2 (germline): SQVTM, ANQGSEA. Trimming removed 8 bases from V and 2 bases from J; junction bases left unmatched: 10. The CDR3 region has the DNA TGCAGCTACAGGGGTGCCTCGGACACAGATACGCAGTATTTT. It specifies CSYRGASDTDTQYF.

The gene calls are TRBV27 and TRBJ2-1; a weak D match, TRBD2 (5 bases). Germline assignment: CDR1 MNHEY and CDR2 SMNVEV (reference sequence). Deletions cut 1 base from V and 4 bases from J, with 14 bases between. There are 16 residues in the CDR3. The CDR3 spells CASSLLPKGSYNEQFF. CDR3 sequence (DNA): TGTGCCAGCAGTTTATTGCCGAAAGGGAGTTACAATGAGCAGTTCTTC.

The chain joins TRBV7-9 to TRBJ2-2; D call uncertain. This CDR3 is 12 amino acids long. Trimming left V 3 bases short and J 6 bases short, with 5 bases between. The V gene's germline CDR1 is SEHNR and CDR2 FQNEAQ (reference sequence). CDR3 loop: CASSLAAGELFF. Written as DNA, the CDR3 is TGTGCCAGCAGCTTGGCCGCCGGGGAGCTGTTTTTT.